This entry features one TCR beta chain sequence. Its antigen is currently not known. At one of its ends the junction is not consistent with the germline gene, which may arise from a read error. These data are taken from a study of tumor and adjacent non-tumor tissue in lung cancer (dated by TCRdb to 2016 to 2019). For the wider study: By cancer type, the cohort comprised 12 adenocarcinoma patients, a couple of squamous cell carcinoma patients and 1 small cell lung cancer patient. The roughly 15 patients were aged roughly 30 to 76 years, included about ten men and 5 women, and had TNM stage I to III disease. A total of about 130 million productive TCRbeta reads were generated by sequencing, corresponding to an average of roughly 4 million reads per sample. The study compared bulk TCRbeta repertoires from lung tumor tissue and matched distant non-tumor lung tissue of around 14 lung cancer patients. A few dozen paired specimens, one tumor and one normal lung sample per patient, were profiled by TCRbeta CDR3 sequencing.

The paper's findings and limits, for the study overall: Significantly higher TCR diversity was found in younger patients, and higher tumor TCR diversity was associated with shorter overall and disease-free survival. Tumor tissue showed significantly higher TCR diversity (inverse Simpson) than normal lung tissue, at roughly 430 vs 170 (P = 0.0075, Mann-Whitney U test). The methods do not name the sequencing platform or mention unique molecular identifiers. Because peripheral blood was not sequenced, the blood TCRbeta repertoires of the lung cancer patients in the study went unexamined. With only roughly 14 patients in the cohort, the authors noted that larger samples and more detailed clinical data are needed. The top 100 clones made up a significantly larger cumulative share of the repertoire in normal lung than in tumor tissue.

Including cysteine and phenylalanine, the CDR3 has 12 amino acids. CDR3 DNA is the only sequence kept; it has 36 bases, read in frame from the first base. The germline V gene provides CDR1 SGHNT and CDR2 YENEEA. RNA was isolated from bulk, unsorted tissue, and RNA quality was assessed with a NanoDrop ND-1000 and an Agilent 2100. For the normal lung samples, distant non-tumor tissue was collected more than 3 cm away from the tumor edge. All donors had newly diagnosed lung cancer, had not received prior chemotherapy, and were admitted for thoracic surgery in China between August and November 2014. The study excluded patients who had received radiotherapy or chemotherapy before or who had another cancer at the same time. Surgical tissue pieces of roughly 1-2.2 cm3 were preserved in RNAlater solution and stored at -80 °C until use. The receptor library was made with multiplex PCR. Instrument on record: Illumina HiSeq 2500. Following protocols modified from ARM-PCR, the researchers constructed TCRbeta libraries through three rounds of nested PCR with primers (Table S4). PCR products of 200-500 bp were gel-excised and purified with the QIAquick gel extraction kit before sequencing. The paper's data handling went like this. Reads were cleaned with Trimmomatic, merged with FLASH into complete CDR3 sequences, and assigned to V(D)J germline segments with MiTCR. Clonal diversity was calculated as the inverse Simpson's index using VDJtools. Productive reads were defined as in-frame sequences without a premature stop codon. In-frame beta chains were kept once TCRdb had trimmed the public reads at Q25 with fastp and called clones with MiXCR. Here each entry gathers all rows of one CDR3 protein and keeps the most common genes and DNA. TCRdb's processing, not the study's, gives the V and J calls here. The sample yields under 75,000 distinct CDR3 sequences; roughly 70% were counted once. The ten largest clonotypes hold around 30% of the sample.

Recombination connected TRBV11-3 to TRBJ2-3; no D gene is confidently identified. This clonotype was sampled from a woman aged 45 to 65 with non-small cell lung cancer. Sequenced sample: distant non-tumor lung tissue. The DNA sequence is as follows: TGTGTCAGCAGCTTTATGACGGATATGCAGTATTTT. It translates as CVSSFMTDMQYF.